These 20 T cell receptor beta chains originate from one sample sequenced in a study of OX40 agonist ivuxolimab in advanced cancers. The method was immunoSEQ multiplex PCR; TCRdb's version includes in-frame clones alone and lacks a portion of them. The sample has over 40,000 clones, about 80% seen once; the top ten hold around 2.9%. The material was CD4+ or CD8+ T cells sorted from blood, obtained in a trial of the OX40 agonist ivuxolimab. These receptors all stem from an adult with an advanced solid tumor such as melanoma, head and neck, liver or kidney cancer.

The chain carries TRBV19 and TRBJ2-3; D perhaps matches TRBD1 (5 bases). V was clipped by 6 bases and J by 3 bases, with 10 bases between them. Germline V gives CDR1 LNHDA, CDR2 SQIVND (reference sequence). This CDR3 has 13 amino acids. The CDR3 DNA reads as TGTGCCAGTAGCACAAGGGGTACAGATACGCAGTATTTT. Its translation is CASSTRGTDTQYF.

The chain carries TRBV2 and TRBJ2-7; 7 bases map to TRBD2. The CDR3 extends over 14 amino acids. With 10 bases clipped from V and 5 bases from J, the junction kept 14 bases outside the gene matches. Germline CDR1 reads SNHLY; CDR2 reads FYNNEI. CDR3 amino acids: CATSREGPWNEQYF. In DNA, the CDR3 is TGTGCCACCTCCAGGGAGGGGCCTTGGAACGAGCAGTACTTC.

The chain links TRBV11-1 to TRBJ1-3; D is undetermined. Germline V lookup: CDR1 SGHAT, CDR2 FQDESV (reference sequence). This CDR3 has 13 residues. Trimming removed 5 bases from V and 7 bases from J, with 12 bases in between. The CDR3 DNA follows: TGTGCCAGCAGCCCTAGAGGTCAGAACACCATATATTTT. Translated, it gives CASSPRGQNTIYF.

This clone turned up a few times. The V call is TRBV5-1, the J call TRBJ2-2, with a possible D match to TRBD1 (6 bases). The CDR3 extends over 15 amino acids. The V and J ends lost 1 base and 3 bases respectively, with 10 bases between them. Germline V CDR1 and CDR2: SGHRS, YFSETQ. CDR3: CASSLMAGDTGELFF. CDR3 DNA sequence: TGCGCCAGCAGCTTGATGGCAGGGGACACCGGGGAGCTGTTTTTT.

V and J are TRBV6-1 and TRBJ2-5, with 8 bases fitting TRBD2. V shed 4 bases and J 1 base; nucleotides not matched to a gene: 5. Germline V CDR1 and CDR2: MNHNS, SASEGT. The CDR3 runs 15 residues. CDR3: CASSAAGGLQETQYF. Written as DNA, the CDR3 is TGTGCCAGCAGTGCTGCGGGGGGACTCCAAGAGACCCAGTACTTC.

The CDR3 region has the DNA TGTGCCAGCAGTAAGGGGGACACTAACACCGGGGAGCTGTTTTTT. Translation gives CASSKGDTNTGELFF. The rearrangement uses TRBV6-6 and TRBJ2-2; D is possibly TRBD1 (6 bases). Trimming took 5 bases from V and 2 from J, leaving 12 bases between them. CDR1 is MNHNY, CDR2 SVGAGI, per germline (reference sequence). There are 15 residues in the CDR3.

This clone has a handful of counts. The CDR3 spells CASSLVGHEAFF. The CDR3 DNA follows: TGTGCCAGCAGCTTAGTAGGGCATGAAGCTTTCTTT. The V call is TRBV7-9, the J call TRBJ1-1; the D is unclear. The CDR3 loop spans 12 amino acids. Germline-derived CDR1 and CDR2 are SEHNR and FQNEAQ (reference sequence). The V end was cut by 1 base, the J end by 7 bases, with 7 bases between.

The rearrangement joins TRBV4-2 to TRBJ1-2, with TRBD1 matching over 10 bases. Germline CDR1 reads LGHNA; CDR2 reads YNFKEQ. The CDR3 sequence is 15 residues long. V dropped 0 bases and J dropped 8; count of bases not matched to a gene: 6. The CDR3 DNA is TGTGCCAGCAGCCAAGACCTGGGACAGGGGCGAGGCTACACCTTC. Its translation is CASSQDLGQGRGYTF.

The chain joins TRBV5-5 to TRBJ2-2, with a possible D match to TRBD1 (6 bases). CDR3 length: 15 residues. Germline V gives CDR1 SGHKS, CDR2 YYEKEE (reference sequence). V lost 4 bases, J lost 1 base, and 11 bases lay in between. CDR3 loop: CASSPDRLNTGELFF. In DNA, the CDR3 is TGTGCCAGCAGCCCTGACAGGCTGAACACCGGGGAGCTGTTTTTT.

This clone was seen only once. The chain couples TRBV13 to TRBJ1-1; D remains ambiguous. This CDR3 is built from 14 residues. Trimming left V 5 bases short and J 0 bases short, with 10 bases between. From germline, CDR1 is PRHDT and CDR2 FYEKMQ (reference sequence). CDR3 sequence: CASSPFSVNTEAFF. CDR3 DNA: TGTGCCAGCAGCCCCTTTTCGGTGAACACTGAAGCTTTCTTT.

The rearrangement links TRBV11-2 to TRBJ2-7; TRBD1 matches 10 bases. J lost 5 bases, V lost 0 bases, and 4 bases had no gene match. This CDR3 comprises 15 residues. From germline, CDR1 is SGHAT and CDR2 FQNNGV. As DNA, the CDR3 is TGTGCCAGCAGCTTAGAGGGACAGGGGAACCACGAGCAGTACTTC. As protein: CASSLEGQGNHEQYF.

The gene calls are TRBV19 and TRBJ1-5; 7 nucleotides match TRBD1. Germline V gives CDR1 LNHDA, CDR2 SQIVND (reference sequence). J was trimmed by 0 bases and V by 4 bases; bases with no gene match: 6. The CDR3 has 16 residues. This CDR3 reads CASSNRGGHSNQPQHF. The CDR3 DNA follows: TGTGCCAGTAGTAACAGGGGAGGGCATAGCAATCAGCCCCAGCATTTT.

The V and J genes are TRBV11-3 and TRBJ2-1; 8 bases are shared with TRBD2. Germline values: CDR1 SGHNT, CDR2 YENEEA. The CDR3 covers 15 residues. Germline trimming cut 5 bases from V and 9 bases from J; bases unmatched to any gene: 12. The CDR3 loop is CASSRGAGGKGEQFF. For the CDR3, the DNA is TGTGCCAGCAGCCGGGGTGCGGGGGGCAAGGGTGAGCAGTTCTTC.

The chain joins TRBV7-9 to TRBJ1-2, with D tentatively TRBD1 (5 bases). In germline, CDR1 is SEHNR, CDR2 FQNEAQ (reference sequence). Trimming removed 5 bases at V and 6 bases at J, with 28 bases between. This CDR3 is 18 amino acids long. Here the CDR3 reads CASSLRHGAGRILDGYTF. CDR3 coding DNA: TGTGCCAGCAGCCTCCGCCACGGGGCAGGGCGTATCCTAGATGGCTACACCTTC. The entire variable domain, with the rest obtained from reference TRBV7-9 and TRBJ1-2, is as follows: DTGVSQNPRHKITKRGQNVTFRCDPISEHNRLYWYRQTLGQGPEFLTYFQNEAQLEKSRLLSDRFSAERPKGSFSTLEIQRTEQGDSAMYLCASSLRHGAGRILDGYTFGSGTRLTVV.

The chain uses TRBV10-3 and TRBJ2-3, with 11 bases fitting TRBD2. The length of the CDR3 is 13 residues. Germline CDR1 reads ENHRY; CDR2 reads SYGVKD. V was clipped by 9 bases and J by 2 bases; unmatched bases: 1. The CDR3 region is CAILAGVTDTQYF. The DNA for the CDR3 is TGTGCCATACTAGCGGGGGTCACAGATACGCAGTATTTT.

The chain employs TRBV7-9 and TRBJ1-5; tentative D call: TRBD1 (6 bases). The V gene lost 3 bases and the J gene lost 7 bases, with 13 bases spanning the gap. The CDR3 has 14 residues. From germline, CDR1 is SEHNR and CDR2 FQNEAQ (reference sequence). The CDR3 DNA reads TGTGCCAGCAGCTTGATGGGGGGCGGACAGCCCCAGCATTTT. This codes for CASSLMGGGQPQHF.

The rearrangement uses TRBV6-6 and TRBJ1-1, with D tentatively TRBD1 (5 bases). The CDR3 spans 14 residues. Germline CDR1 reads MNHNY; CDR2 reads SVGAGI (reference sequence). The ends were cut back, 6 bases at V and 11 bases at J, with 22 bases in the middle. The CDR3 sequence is CASSPTGEWGGAFF. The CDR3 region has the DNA TGTGCCAGCAGCCCTACGGGGGAGTGGGGTGGGGCTTTCTTT.

The CDR3 is CASSSGHNSNYGYTF. The CDR3 DNA is TGTGCCAGCAGCTCGGGACACAATTCTAACTATGGCTACACCTTC. The V call is TRBV7-8, the J call TRBJ1-2; perhaps TRBD1 as D (6 bases). Germline loops: CDR1 SGHVS, CDR2 FQNEAQ. V dropped 4 bases and J dropped 0 bases, with 12 bases sitting between them. CDR3 length: 15 amino acids.

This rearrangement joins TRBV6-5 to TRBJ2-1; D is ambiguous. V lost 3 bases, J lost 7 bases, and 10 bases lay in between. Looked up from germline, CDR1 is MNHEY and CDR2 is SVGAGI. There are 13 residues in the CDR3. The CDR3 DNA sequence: TGTGCCAGCAGTTATCTCCGATTTAATGAGCAGTTCTTC. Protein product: CASSYLRFNEQFF.

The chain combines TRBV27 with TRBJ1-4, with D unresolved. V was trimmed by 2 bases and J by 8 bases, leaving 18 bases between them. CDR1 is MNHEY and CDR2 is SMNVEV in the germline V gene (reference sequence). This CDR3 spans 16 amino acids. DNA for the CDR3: TGTGCCAGCAGTTTAAGTGGCGGCCCCTGGGGAGAAAAACTGTTTTTT. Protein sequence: CASSLSGGPWGEKLFF.